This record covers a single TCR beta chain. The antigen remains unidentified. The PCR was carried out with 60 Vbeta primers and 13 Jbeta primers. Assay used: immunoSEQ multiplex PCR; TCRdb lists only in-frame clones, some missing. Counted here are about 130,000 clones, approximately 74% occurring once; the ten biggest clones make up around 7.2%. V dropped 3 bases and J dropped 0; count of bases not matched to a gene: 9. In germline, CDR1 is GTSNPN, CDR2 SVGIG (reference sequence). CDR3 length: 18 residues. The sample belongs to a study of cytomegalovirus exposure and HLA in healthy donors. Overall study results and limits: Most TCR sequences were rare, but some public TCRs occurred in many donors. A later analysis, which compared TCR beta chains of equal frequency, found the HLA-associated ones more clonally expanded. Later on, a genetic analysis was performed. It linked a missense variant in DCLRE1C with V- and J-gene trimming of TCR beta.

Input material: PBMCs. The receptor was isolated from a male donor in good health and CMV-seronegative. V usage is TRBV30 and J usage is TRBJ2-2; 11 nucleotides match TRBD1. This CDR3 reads CAWRDRGRFSANTGELFF. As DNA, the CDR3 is TGTGCCTGGAGGGACAGGGGGCGCTTTTCGGCGAACACCGGGGAGCTGTTTTTT. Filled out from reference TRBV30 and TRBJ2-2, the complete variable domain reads SQTIHQWPATLVQPVGSPLSLECTVEGTSNPNLYWYRQAAGRGLQLLFYSVGIGQISSEVPQNLSASRPQDRQFILSSKKLLLSDSGFYLCAWRDRGRFSANTGELFFGEGSRLTVL.